The subject of this entry is one TCR beta chain. The data stem from a study of identical twins. The authors used template switching to add a universal primer site and gave cDNA unique molecular identifiers. TCRdb re-called the 5' RACE reads through MiXCR, storing one row per CDR3 protein. The table shows fewer than 350,000 distinct CDR3 sequences, with 8% to 9% occurring only once. The germline CDR1 and CDR2 sequences are LGHDT and YNNKEL (reference sequence). Trimming at V came to 1 base and at J to 3 bases, leaving 8 bases not matched to a gene. This CDR3 spans 17 amino acids. A further study also used this sample, focusing on yellow fever vaccine responses in identical twins.

The J gene is TRBJ2-2, the V gene TRBV3-1; 7 bases match TRBD2. What was sequenced was memory (CD45RO+) T cells sorted from blood. The clonotype was recovered from a woman aged 18-29 years in good health. CDR3 nucleotide sequence: TGTGCCAGCAGCCAAGGGGGAGCGGGGACCTACACCGGGGAGCTGTTTTTT. Translation: CASSQGGAGTYTGELFF.